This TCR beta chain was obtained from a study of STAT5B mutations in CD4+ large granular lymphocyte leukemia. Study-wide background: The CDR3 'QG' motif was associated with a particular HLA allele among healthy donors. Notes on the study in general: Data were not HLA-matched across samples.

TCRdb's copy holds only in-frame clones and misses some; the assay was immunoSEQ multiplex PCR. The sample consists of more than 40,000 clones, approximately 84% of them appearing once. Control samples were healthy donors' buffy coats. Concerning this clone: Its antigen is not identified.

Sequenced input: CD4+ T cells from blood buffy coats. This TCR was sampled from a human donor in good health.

The CDR3 region is CASHRGFNQPQHF. The CDR3, as DNA: TGTGCCAGTCATCGGGGGTTCAATCAGCCCCAGCATTTT. The chain employs TRBV19 and TRBJ1-5; a possible D gene is TRBD1 (5 bases). The ends were cut back, 8 bases at V and 3 bases at J, with 11 bases in the middle. Germline V CDR1 and CDR2: LNHDA, SQIVND (reference sequence). This CDR3 contains 13 residues.